A selection of T cell receptor beta chains follows, all from one sample in a study of shared clonotypes between healthy human individuals. Here immunoSEQ multiplex PCR was the method, and the copy in TCRdb shows in-frame clones only, minus some. The sample lists around 480,000 clones, 75% to 80% occurring once. Source material: PBMCs. Receptors were obtained from a woman aged 40-49 years in good health. Some clones in this sample may be carry-over from other donors' samples. Both conserved end residues are part of each CDR3. A D gene is named only where the DNA matches it firmly. Size is stated for part of the rows, as once, few or many counts, or as a class when the clone is expanded.

j_call	clone_size	d_call	v_call	cdr3_nt	cdr3_aa
TRBJ2-1	once	.	TRBV7-9	TGTGCCAGCAGCTTAGGGGACACAGACAATGAGCAGTTCTTC	CASSLGDTDNEQFF
TRBJ1-1	.	.	TRBV15	TGTGCCACCAGCAGAGATATAACAGCCTATAACACTGAAGCTTTCTTT	CATSRDITAYNTEAFF
TRBJ2-3	.	.	TRBV20-1	TGCAGTGCTAGCGGCACAGATACGCAGTATTTT	CSASGTDTQYF
TRBJ2-3	.	.	TRBV19	TGTGCCAGTAGGACCCTTTTTGACAGTAGCACAGATACGCAGTATTTT	CASRTLFDSSTDTQYF
TRBJ2-7	.	.	TRBV23-1	TGCGCCAGCAGTCTCCGCCGGGACGGGTACTACGAGCAGTACTTC	CASSLRRDGYYEQYF
TRBJ2-1	once	TRBD2	TRBV7-3	TGTGCCAGCAGCTTAGCGGGAGCTAATGGTGGTGAGCAGTTCTTC	CASSLAGANGGEQFF
TRBJ2-2	.	TRBD1	TRBV7-8	TGTGCCAGCAGCTCTGGACAGGGGGGTACCGGGGAGCTGTTTTTT	CASSSGQGGTGELFF
TRBJ2-1	.	.	TRBV7-8	TGTGCCAGCAGCTCCCAAGGAGCGGCTTACAATGAGCAGTTCTTC	CASSSQGAAYNEQFF
TRBJ2-3	.	TRBD1	TRBV2	TGTGCCAGCAGTTCCGGGACAGGCCCCACAGATACGCAGTATTTT	CASSSGTGPTDTQYF
TRBJ2-3	.	TRBD2	TRBV9	TGTGCCAGCAGCGTAATACTAGCGGGCACAGATACGCAGTATTTT	CASSVILAGTDTQYF
TRBJ2-7	.	.	TRBV6-6	TGTGCCAGCAGTTACTCGGCAGAAGAGTACGAGCAGTACTTC	CASSYSAEEYEQYF
TRBJ2-7	.	.	TRBV4-3	TGCGCCAGCAGCCAAGGAGGGGGAAACAGGGCCGACGAGCAGTACTTC	CASSQGGGNRADEQYF
TRBJ2-7	.	.	TRBV6-6	TGTGCCAGCAGTTACACCGGACAATTCTACGAGCAGTACTTC	CASSYTGQFYEQYF
TRBJ1-4	.	TRBD1	TRBV30	TGTGCCTGGAAAGGAACAGGGGGCTATGAAAAACTGTTTTTT	CAWKGTGGYEKLFF
TRBJ2-7	.	TRBD2	TRBV27	TGTGCCAGCAGTTTATTAGCGGGAGGGACCTACGAGCAGTACTTC	CASSLLAGGTYEQYF
TRBJ2-7	.	TRBD1	TRBV5-4	TGTGCCAGCAGCTTGGGAGACAGGGGGCTTTTTAAGCAGTACTTC	CASSLGDRGLFKQYF
TRBJ2-3	.	TRBD2	TRBV5-1	TGCGCCAGCAGCTTGGGGGGGACTACCTCAGATACGCAGTATTTT	CASSLGGTTSDTQYF
TRBJ2-3	.	.	TRBV2	TGTGCCAGCAGTGAAGTTAGCCGGGCAGATACGCAGTATTTT	CASSEVSRADTQYF
TRBJ1-1	.	TRBD1	TRBV27	TGTGCCAGCAGTTTATGGCAGGGGGCCACTGAAGCTTTCTTT	CASSLWQGATEAFF
TRBJ2-5	many	.	TRBV11-2	TGTGCCAGCAGCTTTTGGAATCAAGAGACCCAGTACTTC	CASSFWNQETQYF
TRBJ1-4	once	.	TRBV27	TGTGCCAGCAGTCCCTCGGGGAAGCCTGAAAAACTGTTTTTT	CASSPSGKPEKLFF
TRBJ2-7	once	TRBD2	TRBV5-6	TGCGCCAGCAGCTTGGGGGGAGGGGATTGGTCCTACGAGCAGTACTTC	CASSLGGGDWSYEQYF
TRBJ2-1	.	.	TRBV27	TGTGCCAGCAGTTTGCCGGGCTACAATGAGCAGTTCTTC	CASSLPGYNEQFF